What follows is one TCR beta chain and its context. The ends lost 7 bases at V and 6 bases at J; junction bases unmatched: 10. From germline, CDR1 is SNHLY and CDR2 FYNNEI. The CDR3 has 14 residues. This entry belongs to a study of cytomegalovirus exposure and HLA in healthy donors. PCR involved 60 Vbeta and 13 Jbeta primers. Method: immunoSEQ multiplex PCR; TCRdb's copy keeps in-frame clones and lacks some. This table has 95,000 to 100,000 clones, over 60% appearing once. This chain joins TRBV2 and TRBJ2-3, with 7 bases lining up with TRBD2. The receptor was derived from a female donor in good health and CMV-seronegative. Sequences were obtained from PBMCs. Here the CDR3 reads CASTSRRGSDTQYF. The CDR3 DNA is TGTGCCAGCACCTCTAGGCGGGGGTCTGATACGCAGTATTTT.